This passage covers 7 T cell receptor beta chains from one sample sequenced in a study of T cell responses to AZD1222 COVID-19 vaccine. Sequenced by immunoSEQ multiplex PCR; TCRdb stores in-frame clones only, minus some. The sample includes some 95,000 clones, 70% to 90% of them seen just once. The sequenced sample was peripheral blood, obtained on day 0 of AZD1222 vaccination. The receptor source for this set is an adult in good health.

This clone was counted once. This rearrangement joins TRBV7-6 to TRBJ2-1; D is unresolved. V gave up 0 bases and J gave up 8 bases, with 8 bases separating them. Germline V CDR1 and CDR2: SGHVS, FNYEAQ. There are 13 residues in the CDR3. CDR3: CASSLAQNYEQFF. The DNA for the CDR3 is TGTGCCAGCAGCTTAGCCCAGAACTATGAGCAGTTCTTC.

V is TRBV25-1 and J is TRBJ2-2; D gene uncertain. Looked up from germline, CDR1 is MGHDK and CDR2 is SYGVNS. The CDR3 covers 11 residues. V lost 5 bases and J lost 4, with 2 bases in between. The CDR3 DNA reads as TGTGCCAGCAGTTCCACCGGGGAGCTGTTTTTT. Its translation is CASSSTGELFF.

The chain recombines TRBV4-3 with TRBJ2-2, with 8 bases identical to TRBD2. Trimming cost V 0 bases and J 6 bases; bases outside gene matches: 15. The CDR3 covers 19 residues. Germline-derived CDR1 and CDR2 are LGHNA and YSLEER. The CDR3: CASSQDRSSGGTRSGELFF. Here the CDR3 DNA reads TGCGCCAGCAGCCAAGATCGGTCCAGCGGGGGAACTAGGTCCGGGGAGCTGTTTTTT.

V is TRBV9 and J is TRBJ2-7; 10 bases are shared with TRBD1. The trim removed 3 bases at V and 6 bases at J, leaving 9 bases unmatched. CDR1 and CDR2 from the germline V gene are SGDLS and YYNGEE. This CDR3 region has 15 residues. CDR3 protein: CASSAQPTGGSEQYF. CDR3 bases: TGTGCCAGCAGCGCCCAACCGACAGGGGGCTCCGAGCAGTACTTC.

V is TRBV6-1 and J is TRBJ1-5; D unresolved. The germline V and J ends were trimmed by 2 bases and 6 bases, with 8 bases remaining between them. The CDR3 totals 13 residues. Per germline, CDR1 MNHNS and CDR2 SASEGT. Here the CDR3 DNA reads TGTGCCAGCAGTGAAATAGTCAGTCAGCCCCAGCATTTT. Translated, it gives CASSEIVSQPQHF.

This chain connects TRBV4-1 to TRBJ2-7; the D gene is possibly TRBD2 (6 bases). Germline CDR1 is MGHRA and CDR2 is YSYEKL. The V end was cut by 0 bases, the J end by 3 bases, with 12 bases between. The CDR3 has 15 residues. The CDR3 sequence: CASSQDRLAYYEQYF. The CDR3 DNA reads as TGCGCCAGCAGCCAAGATCGTCTAGCGTACTACGAGCAGTACTTC.

This clone was recorded a few times. V usage is TRBV2 and J usage is TRBJ1-2, with D perhaps matching TRBD1 (5 bases). V was shortened by 2 bases and J by 7 bases, with 11 bases between the two germline ends. The CDR3 sequence is 13 residues long. Germline values: CDR1 SNHLY, CDR2 FYNNEI. This chain's CDR3 is CASSEIKGTGYTF. CDR3 bases: TGTGCCAGCAGTGAAATAAAGGGGACTGGCTACACCTTC.